This T cell receptor (beta chain) was sequenced in a study of cytomegalovirus exposure and HLA in healthy donors. Comment on this clone: Its target is unknown.

Study-wide findings and caveats: Presence/absence analyses assumed roughly uniform sequencing depth across donors, which may not hold.

A multiplex PCR was run with 60 Vbeta primers and 13 Jbeta primers. Sequencing used immunoSEQ multiplex PCR; TCRdb keeps in-frame clones, though not all of them. This sample has 100,000 to 150,000 clones, with roughly 69% found just once. These donors counted as nominally healthy when sampled, but unrecorded immune exposures were likely. CDR1 SGDLS and CDR2 YYNGEE come from the germline V gene. The V end was cut by 0 bases, the J end by 6 bases, with 12 bases between. The CDR3 length is 14 residues. V is TRBV9 and J is TRBJ1-2, with D possibly TRBD1 on 5 matching bases. The origin of this receptor is a woman aged 40 to 50 in good health and CMV-seropositive. The sequenced material came from PBMCs. CDR3 DNA sequence: TGTGCCAGCAGCGTAGGGGGTTGGGGGGATGGCTACACCTTC. Protein sequence: CASSVGGWGDGYTF.